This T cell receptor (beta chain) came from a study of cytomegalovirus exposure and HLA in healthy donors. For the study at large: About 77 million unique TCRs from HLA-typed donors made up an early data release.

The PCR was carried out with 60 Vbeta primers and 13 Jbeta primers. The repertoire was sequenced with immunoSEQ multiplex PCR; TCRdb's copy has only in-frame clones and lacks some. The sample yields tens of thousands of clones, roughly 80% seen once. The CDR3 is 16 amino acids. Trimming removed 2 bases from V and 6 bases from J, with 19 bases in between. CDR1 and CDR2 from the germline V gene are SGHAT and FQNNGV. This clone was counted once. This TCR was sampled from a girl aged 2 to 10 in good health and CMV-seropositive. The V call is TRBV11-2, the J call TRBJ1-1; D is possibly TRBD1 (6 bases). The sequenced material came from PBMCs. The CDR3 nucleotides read TGTGCCAGCAGCTTATCACTCTCGGGGGGCAGCTCTGAAGCTTTCTTT. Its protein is CASSLSLSGGSSEAFF.